The entry below gives a single TCR beta chain sequence along with its context. V was shortened by 4 bases and J by 2 bases, with 11 bases between the two germline ends. The CDR3 is made up of 14 amino acids. Germline CDR1 reads SGHAT; CDR2 reads FQNNGV. The record originates from a study of control samples from healthy donors and cancer patients. Here immunoSEQ multiplex PCR was the method, and the copy in TCRdb shows in-frame clones only, minus some. The repertoire holds 120,000 or so clones, with roughly 90% as singletons. Sequences were obtained from blood. This chain uses TRBV11-2 with TRBJ2-5, with D possibly called TRBD1 or TRBD2 (6 bases each). This receptor was obtained from a man aged 18 to 35 in good health. The CDR3 nucleotides are TGTGCCAGCAGCTCGGGGGCCACTCAAGAGACCCAGTACTTC. Its protein product is CASSSGATQETQYF.